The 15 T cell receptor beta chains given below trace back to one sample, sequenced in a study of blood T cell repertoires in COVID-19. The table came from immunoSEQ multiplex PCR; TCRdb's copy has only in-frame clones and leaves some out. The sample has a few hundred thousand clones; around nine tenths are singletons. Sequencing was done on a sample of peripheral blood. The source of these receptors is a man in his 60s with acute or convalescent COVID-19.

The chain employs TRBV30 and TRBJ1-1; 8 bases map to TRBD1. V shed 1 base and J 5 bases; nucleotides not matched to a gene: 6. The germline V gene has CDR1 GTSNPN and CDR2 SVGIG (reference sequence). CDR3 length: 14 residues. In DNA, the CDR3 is TGTGCCTGGAGTGAGACAGGGGCTAGAACTGAAGCTTTCTTT. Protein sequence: CAWSETGARTEAFF. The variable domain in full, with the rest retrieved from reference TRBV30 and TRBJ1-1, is SQTIHQWPATLVQPVGSPLSLECTVEGTSNPNLYWYRQAAGRGLQLLFYSVGIGQISSEVPQNLSASRPQDRQFILSSKKLLLSDSGFYLCAWSETGARTEAFFGQGTRLTVV.

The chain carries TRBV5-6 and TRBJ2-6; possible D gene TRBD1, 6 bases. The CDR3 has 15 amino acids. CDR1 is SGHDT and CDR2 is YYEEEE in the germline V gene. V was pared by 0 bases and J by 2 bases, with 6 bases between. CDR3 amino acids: CASSLEGAGANVLTF. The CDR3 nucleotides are TGTGCCAGCAGCTTGGAGGGGGCTGGGGCCAACGTCCTGACTTTC.

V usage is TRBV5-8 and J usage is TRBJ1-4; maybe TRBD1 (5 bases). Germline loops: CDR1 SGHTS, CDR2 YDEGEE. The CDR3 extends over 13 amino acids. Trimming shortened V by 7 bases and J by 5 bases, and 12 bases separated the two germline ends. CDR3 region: CASRGARNEKLFF. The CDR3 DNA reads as TGTGCCAGCCGCGGGGCACGGAATGAAAAACTGTTTTTT.

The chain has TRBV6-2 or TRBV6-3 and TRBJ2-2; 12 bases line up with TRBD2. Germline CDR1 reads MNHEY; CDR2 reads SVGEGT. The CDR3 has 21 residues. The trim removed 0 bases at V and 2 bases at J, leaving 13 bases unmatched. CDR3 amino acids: CASSYSPLAGGPGVNTGELFF. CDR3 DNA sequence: TGTGCCAGCAGTTACTCCCCTCTAGCGGGGGGGCCGGGTGTAAACACCGGGGAGCTGTTTTTT.

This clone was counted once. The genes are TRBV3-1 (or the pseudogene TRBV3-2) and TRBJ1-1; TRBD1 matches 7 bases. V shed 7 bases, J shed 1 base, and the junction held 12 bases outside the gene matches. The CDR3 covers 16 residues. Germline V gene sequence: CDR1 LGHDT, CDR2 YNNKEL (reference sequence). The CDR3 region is CASNKGDSHGNTEAFF. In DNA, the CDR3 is TGTGCCAGCAATAAAGGGGACAGCCATGGGAACACTGAAGCTTTCTTT.

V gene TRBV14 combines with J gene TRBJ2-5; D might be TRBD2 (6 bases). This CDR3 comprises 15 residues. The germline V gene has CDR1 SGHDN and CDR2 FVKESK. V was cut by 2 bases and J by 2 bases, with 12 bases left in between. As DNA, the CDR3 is TGTGCCAGCAGCCAAACGGGGGTGATACAAGAGACCCAGTACTTC. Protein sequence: CASSQTGVIQETQYF.

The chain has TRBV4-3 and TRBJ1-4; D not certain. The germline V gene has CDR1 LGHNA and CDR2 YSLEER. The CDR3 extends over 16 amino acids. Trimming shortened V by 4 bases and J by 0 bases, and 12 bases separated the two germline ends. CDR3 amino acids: CASSPQFTATNEKLFF. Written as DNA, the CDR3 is TGCGCCAGCAGCCCACAATTTACAGCAACTAATGAAAAACTGTTTTTT.

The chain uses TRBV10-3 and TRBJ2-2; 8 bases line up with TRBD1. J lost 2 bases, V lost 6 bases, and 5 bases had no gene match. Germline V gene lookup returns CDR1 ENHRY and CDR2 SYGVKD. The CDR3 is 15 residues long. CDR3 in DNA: TGTGCCATCAGCCCAGGACAGGGAAACACCGGGGAGCTGTTTTTT. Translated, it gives CAISPGQGNTGELFF.

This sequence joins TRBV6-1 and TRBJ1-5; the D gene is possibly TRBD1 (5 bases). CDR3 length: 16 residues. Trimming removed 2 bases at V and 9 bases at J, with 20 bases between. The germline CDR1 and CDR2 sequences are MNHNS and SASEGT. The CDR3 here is CASSESTTGPGGPQHF. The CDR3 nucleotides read TGTGCCAGCAGTGAATCAACCACAGGACCCGGGGGGCCCCAGCATTTT.

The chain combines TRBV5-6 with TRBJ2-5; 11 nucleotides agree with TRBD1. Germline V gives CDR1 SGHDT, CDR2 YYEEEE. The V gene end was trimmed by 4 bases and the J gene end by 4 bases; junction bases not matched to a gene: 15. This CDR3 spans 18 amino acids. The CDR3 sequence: CASSRTGQGAPQGETQYF. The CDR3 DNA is TGTGCCAGCAGCCGAACTGGACAGGGGGCGCCCCAGGGAGAGACCCAGTACTTC.

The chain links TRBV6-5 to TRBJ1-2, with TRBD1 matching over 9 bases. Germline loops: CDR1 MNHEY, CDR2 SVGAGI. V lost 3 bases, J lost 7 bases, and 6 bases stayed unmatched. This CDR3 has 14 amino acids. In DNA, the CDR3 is TGTGCCAGCAGTTATTCGGACAGGGGAGGTGGCTACACCTTC. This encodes CASSYSDRGGGYTF.

CDR3 sequence (DNA): TGTGCCAGCAGTGCCGTCAGGGGGTCTTCAAGCAATTCACCCCTCCACTTT. Its protein is CASSAVRGSSSNSPLHF. The genes are TRBV6-1 and TRBJ1-6; the match to TRBD1 covers 7 bases. CDR1 is MNHNS, CDR2 SASEGT, per germline. There are 17 residues in the CDR3. V lost 4 bases and J lost 7; bases outside the gene matches: 13.

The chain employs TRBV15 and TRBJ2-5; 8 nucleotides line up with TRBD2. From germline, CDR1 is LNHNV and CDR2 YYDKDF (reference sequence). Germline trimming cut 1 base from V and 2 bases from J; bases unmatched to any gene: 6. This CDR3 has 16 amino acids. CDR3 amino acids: CATSRAIRGGQETQYF. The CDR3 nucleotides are TGTGCCACCAGCAGAGCAATCCGGGGGGGTCAAGAGACCCAGTACTTC.

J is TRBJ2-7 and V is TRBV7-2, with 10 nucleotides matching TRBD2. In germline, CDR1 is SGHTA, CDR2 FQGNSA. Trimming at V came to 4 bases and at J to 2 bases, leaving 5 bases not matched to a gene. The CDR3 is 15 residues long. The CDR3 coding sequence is TGTGCCAGCAGCTCCCAGGGACTAGCGCCCTACGAGCAGTACTTC. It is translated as CASSSQGLAPYEQYF.

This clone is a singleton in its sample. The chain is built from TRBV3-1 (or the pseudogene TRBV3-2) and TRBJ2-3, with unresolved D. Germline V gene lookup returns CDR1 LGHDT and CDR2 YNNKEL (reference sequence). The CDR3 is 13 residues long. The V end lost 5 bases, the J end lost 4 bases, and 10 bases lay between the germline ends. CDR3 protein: CASSGSPPDTQYF. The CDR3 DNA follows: TGTGCCAGCAGCGGTAGTCCCCCAGATACGCAGTATTTT.